Reported below is one TCR beta chain. In this sample, this clonotype turned up a few times. Its cognate antigen has yet to be identified. Per-nucleotide qualities are absent, and no much larger clonotype sits a single base away. The CDR3 has 14 amino acids, counting the end cysteine and phenylalanine. Just the 42-base CDR3 DNA is kept, in frame starting at base 1. The germline V gene supplies CDR1 ENHRY and CDR2 SYGVKD. Compared with germline, V lacks 3 bases and J lacks 5 bases; bases without a gene match: 4. Sequencing relied on an Illumina NovaSeq 6000. TCR cDNA was synthesized by 5'RACE template switching, which introduced a universal primer site and unique molecular identifiers. cDNA synthesis was primed from both the TCR alpha and TCR beta constant segments. Library amplification used two PCR steps, and the second PCR step added sample barcodes and sequencing adapters. Libraries were sequenced on Illumina HiSeq 2500 (2x100 bp) or NovaSeq (2x150 bp). The study's own analysis went as follows. MIGEC was used to demultiplex reads and collapse the reads into UMI consensus sequences, and MiXCR was used for V(D)J alignment. Vaccine-responding clonotypes were identified with edgeR using replicate PBMC samples, with FDR below 0.01 and a log2 fold change above 5 up to day 15 being required. Each bulk clonotype received a CD4 or CD8 identity based on whether the sequenced CD4 or CD8 repertoire contained that clonotype at higher abundance. TCRdb reran the public reads through fastp at Q25 and MiXCR, keeping productive beta chains. Rows are unified per CDR3 protein, each entry keeping the most common DNA and genes. TCRdb's processing, not the study's, gives the V and J calls here. In all, the sample holds a few hundred thousand distinct CDR3 sequences, and roughly a sixth of those were seen once. 15% to 20% of the sample is in the top ten clones.

The treatment or condition label of this sample denotes: live attenuated yellow fever vaccine strain. Two biological replicates of bulk PBMCs were collected at each blood-draw timepoint. A standard Ficoll-Paque protocol was used to isolate PBMCs from peripheral blood. RNA was extracted with TriZol from bulk PBMCs, CD4 and CD8 fractions, and dextramer-positive and dextramer-negative fractions. The data stem from a study of T cells after yellow fever vaccination (dated 2019 in TCRdb). As for the study more broadly: The SMART-Seq v4 Ultra Low Input RNA kit was used to prepare libraries from fractions with low cell numbers. To track T-cell clones before and after primary and booster YFV17D yellow fever vaccination, bulk TCR alpha and beta repertoires were sequenced longitudinally. The cohort comprised two healthy male donors, one aged 18 to 29 and one aged 30 to 39 years. Blood was drawn at multiple timepoints before and after primary and secondary immunization, with bulk PBMC replicates and cell subsets isolated. Study-wide findings and limitations: FACS-sorted repertoires could contain abundant contaminating clonotypes from the bulk population, so computational filtering was required. Most clones expanded after primary vaccination (around 97% of CD4 and 88% of CD8) were re-detected after the booster, suggesting that broad memory maintenance occurred. A small fraction of clonotypes appeared in both the CD4 and CD8 compartments, likely as a result of convergent recombination. Because only a couple of donors were included in the study, the extent to which the findings can be generalized is limited. The secondary T-cell response was found to be weaker but faster than the primary response, with a peak reached on day 5 rather than on day 15.

The clonotype was recovered from a man younger than 35 who received the YFV17D yellow fever vaccine. The sequencing used PBMCs, collected before the yellow fever booster vaccination. The receptor chain draws on TRBV10-3 and TRBJ2-5; 9 junctional bases match TRBD2. In nucleotide form, the sequence is TGTGCCATCAGTGACGGCACTAGCGGGGAGACCCAGTACTTC. The encoded protein is CAISDGTSGETQYF.